This is a list of T cell receptor beta chains from one sample in a study of cytomegalovirus exposure and HLA in healthy donors. Profiled with immunoSEQ multiplex PCR; TCRdb holds only in-frame clones, not every one. The sample contains about 100,000 clones, around 72% of which appear only once. Sequenced: PBMCs. These receptors were collected from a male donor in good health and CMV-seropositive. The CDR3 runs from the conserved cysteine through the conserved F or W. D genes are given only for firm matches. Expanded clones get a size class; other rows say once, few or many, or leave the size out.

clone_size	d_call	v_call	j_call	cdr3_aa	cdr3_nt
-	TRBD2	TRBV4-1	TRBJ2-7	CASRRLAGLGAYEQYF	TGCGCCAGCAGACGTCTAGCGGGGCTCGGGGCCTACGAGCAGTACTTC
-	-	TRBV4-3	TRBJ1-4	CASSQDARIQDNEKLFF	TGCGCCAGCAGCCAAGATGCTCGGATACAGGATAATGAAAAACTGTTTTTT
-	-	TRBV6-5	TRBJ1-5	CASSSLGANQPQHF	TGTGCCAGCAGTTCCCTGGGGGCCAATCAGCCCCAGCATTTT
-	-	TRBV5-1	TRBJ2-7	CASSPNPGESSYEQYF	TGCGCCAGCAGCCCAAACCCCGGAGAGAGCTCCTACGAGCAGTACTTC
-	-	TRBV19	TRBJ2-4	CASSNAVRGRSGAKNIQYF	TGTGCCAGTAGTAATGCGGTCAGGGGACGATCGGGGGCCAAAAACATTCAGTACTTC
-	-	TRBV15	TRBJ2-1	CATSVGARGVEQFF	TGTGCCACCAGCGTAGGGGCCCGTGGGGTTGAGCAGTTCTTC
-	-	TRBV2	TRBJ1-2	CASSTRYGYTF	TGTGCCAGCAGTACACGATATGGCTACACCTTC
-	-	TRBV7-9	TRBJ2-1	CASRRGPYNEQFF	TGTGCCAGCAGGCGAGGCCCTTACAATGAGCAGTTCTTC
few	-	TRBV25-1	TRBJ1-2	CASSDGRGYGYTF	TGTGCCAGCAGTGATGGACGGGGGTATGGCTACACCTTC
once	TRBD2	TRBV7-7	TRBJ2-7	CASSPLREEQYF	TGTGCCAGCAGCCCTCTGCGGGAGGAGCAGTACTTC
-	TRBD2	TRBV4-2	TRBJ2-4	CASSPGPSGGEKNIQYF	TGTGCCAGCAGCCCTGGTCCTAGCGGGGGGGAGAAAAACATTCAGTACTTC
-	-	TRBV27	TRBJ1-1	CASLDRVNTEAFF	TGTGCCAGCCTAGATCGCGTGAACACTGAAGCTTTCTTT
-	-	TRBV11-3	TRBJ2-1	CASGPANEQFF	TGTGCCAGCGGCCCCGCCAATGAGCAGTTCTTC
-	-	TRBV4-2	TRBJ2-5	CASSQDFNGGRTQYF	TGTGCCAGCAGCCAAGATTTTAACGGGGGACGGACCCAGTACTTC
-	TRBD1	TRBV7-2	TRBJ1-4	CASSLDRATNEKLFF	TGTGCCAGCAGCCTAGACAGGGCAACTAATGAAAAACTGTTTTTT
-	-	TRBV15	TRBJ1-1	CATSRDGGKAFF	TGTGCCACCAGCAGAGACGGGGGGAAAGCTTTCTTT
-	-	TRBV5-4	TRBJ1-1	CASTPRGGLTEAFF	TGTGCCAGCACTCCAAGGGGGGGGCTCACTGAAGCTTTCTTT
few	-	TRBV5-1	TRBJ2-3	CASWNFGEGADTQYF	TGCGCCAGCTGGAATTTTGGGGAGGGGGCAGATACGCAGTATTTT
-	TRBD2	TRBV11-2	TRBJ2-2	CASSLAGLAANTGELFF	TGTGCCAGCAGCTTAGCCGGACTAGCCGCGAACACCGGGGAGCTGTTTTTT
-	TRBD1	TRBV19	TRBJ1-1	CASSLGQGSEAFF	TGTGCCAGTAGTCTGGGACAGGGCAGTGAAGCTTTCTTT
-	-	TRBV29-1	TRBJ1-4	CSVEGGVHAGEKLFF	TGCAGCGTTGAAGGAGGCGTCCACGCCGGGGAAAAACTGTTTTTT
-	TRBD1	TRBV7-3	TRBJ1-1	CASTKTAGGTEAFF	TGTGCCAGCACCAAAACGGCAGGGGGAACTGAAGCTTTCTTT
few	TRBD1	TRBV18	TRBJ2-7	CASSLGGQGLGEQYF	TGTGCCAGCTCACTGGGGGGACAGGGATTGGGCGAGCAGTACTTC
-	-	TRBV29-1	TRBJ2-7	CSVGTQVSYEQYF	TGCAGCGTAGGAACACAGGTTTCCTACGAGCAGTACTTC
-	-	TRBV9	TRBJ1-6	CASSTIGDYAPLHF	TGTGCCAGCAGCACTATAGGGGACTATGCACCCCTCCACTTT
-	TRBD2	TRBV25-1	TRBJ2-7	CASSDGVGGLREQYF	TGTGCCAGCAGTGACGGAGTGGGGGGGTTGCGAGAGCAGTACTTC
-	-	TRBV7-9	TRBJ1-1	CASSHPGLTEAFF	TGTGCCAGCAGCCACCCCGGGTTGACTGAAGCTTTCTTT
-	-	TRBV6-1	TRBJ1-6	CASRTDYNSPLHF	TGTGCCAGTAGAACAGACTATAATTCACCCCTCCACTTT
once	-	TRBV7-9	TRBJ2-6	CASSAGHFSGANVLTF	TGTGCCAGCAGCGCCGGACACTTCTCTGGGGCCAACGTCCTGACTTTC
-	TRBD1	TRBV27	TRBJ2-7	CASSLSQGSYEQYF	TGTGCCAGCAGTCTATCACAGGGGTCCTACGAGCAGTACTTC
-	-	TRBV12-2	TRBJ1-2	CARPKRLTGLTKGTNYGYTF	TGTGCTAGACCAAAGCGGTTGACAGGACTTACAAAGGGTACTAACTATGGCTACACCTTC
-	-	TRBV27	TRBJ1-1	CASSLRDILTEAFF	TGTGCCAGCAGTCTCCGGGACATCCTTACTGAAGCTTTCTTT
many	TRBD1	TRBV29-1	TRBJ1-1	CSAGQETNTEAFF	TGCAGCGCAGGACAGGAGACGAACACTGAAGCTTTCTTT
-	TRBD1	TRBV18	TRBJ2-3	CASSIRETGGLHPSTDTQYF	TGTGCCAGCTCAATCCGGGAGACAGGGGGCCTTCATCCTAGCACAGATACGCAGTATTTT
-	-	TRBV7-9	TRBJ2-7	CASSLSREEQYF	TGTGCCAGCAGCTTAAGCCGGGAGGAGCAGTACTTC
-	TRBD2	TRBV10-3	TRBJ2-3	CAISDPLAGVRTDTQYF	TGTGCCATCAGTGATCCTCTAGCGGGTGTACGCACAGATACGCAGTATTTT
-	-	TRBV5-1	TRBJ2-2	CASSLTETANTGELFF	TGCGCCAGCAGCTTGACGGAGACCGCGAACACCGGGGAGCTGTTTTTT
-	-	TRBV7-9	TRBJ1-4	CASSLATGSGGEKLFF	TGTGCCAGCAGCTTAGCGACCGGGAGTGGGGGTGAAAAACTGTTTTTT
-	TRBD1	TRBV4-1	TRBJ2-5	CASSQGDREETQYF	TGCGCCAGCAGCCAAGGGGACAGAGAAGAGACCCAGTACTTC
few	TRBD1	TRBV2	TRBJ1-4	CASSPGTGVEKLFF	TGTGCCAGCAGTCCCGGGACAGGGGTCGAAAAACTGTTTTTT
-	-	TRBV6-6	TRBJ1-2	CASSYSLSGDGYTF	TGTGCCAGCAGTTACTCGTTATCAGGGGACGGCTACACCTTC
-	TRBD2	TRBV4-3	TRBJ2-3	CASSQEERGGSDTQYF	TGCGCCAGCAGCCAAGAGGAGCGGGGGGGCTCAGATACGCAGTATTTT